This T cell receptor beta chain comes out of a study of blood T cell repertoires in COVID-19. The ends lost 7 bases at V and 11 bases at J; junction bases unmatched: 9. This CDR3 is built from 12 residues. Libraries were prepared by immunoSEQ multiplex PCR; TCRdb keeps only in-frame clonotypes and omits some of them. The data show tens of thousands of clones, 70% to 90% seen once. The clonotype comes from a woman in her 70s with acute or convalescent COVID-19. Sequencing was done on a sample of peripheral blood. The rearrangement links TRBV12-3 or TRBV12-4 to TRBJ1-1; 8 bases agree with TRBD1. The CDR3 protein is CASKLTGGAAFF. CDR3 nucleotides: TGTGCCAGCAAACTAACAGGGGGTGCGGCTTTCTTT.